These T cell receptor beta chains were read from a single sample in a study of PD-L1 blockade in urothelial cancer. Clones were read by immunoSEQ multiplex PCR, and TCRdb kept only the in-frame ones, dropping some. The table lists about 32,000 clones, about a third of them singletons. The sequencing used tumor tissue, collected before atezolizumab (anti-PD-L1) treatment. The source of these receptors is a man aged 60 to 75 with urothelial cancer. Each CDR3 is given with its conserved first and last residue. The D gene is left open where the match is weak. Size values are once, few and many counts, or a class for expanded clones, and some rows have none.

TRBJ2-3 TRBD2 many TRBV11-3 TGTGCCAGCAGCCGTCCGGGACTAGCGGGAGGGTGGAAATTT CASSRPGLAGGWKF
TRBJ2-5 - few TRBV6-8 TGTGCCAGCAGTCCCCTTTATGGGTCCAGGGAGACCCAGTACTTC CASSPLYGSRETQYF
TRBJ2-7 TRBD1 - TRBV12-5 TGTGCTAGTGGCCAAACCTCCGGGACAGGGGTCTACTACGAGCAGTACTTC CASGQTSGTGVYYEQYF
TRBJ2-1 TRBD2 - TRBV12-5 TGTGCTAGTGGTTCAGAGCGGGAGGCTAATGAGCAGTTCTTC CASGSEREANEQFF
TRBJ1-6 TRBD1 few TRBV15 TGTGCCACCAGCAGGTCCCCGGGACAGGGGACGAGCTCCTATAATTCACCCCTCCACTTT CATSRSPGQGTSSYNSPLHF
TRBJ2-1 TRBD1 - TRBV5-1 TGCGCCAGCAGCTTGGCAAGGGACAGCTCCTACAATGAGCAGTTCTTC CASSLARDSSYNEQFF
TRBJ1-1 - - TRBV19 TGTGCCAGTTTGCAAAAGAGGAACACTGAAGCTTTCTTT CASLQKRNTEAFF
TRBJ2-7 - - TRBV28 TGTGCCAGCAGTTTATGGACTAGCTACGAGCAGTACTTC CASSLWTSYEQYF
TRBJ1-1 - - TRBV18 TGTGCCAGCTCACCACCGACGTTCGCGACGAACACTGAAGCTTTCTTT CASSPPTFATNTEAFF
TRBJ1-5 - - TRBV28 TGTGCCAGCAGTATCGACAGGAGCAATCAGCCCCAGCATTTT CASSIDRSNQPQHF
TRBJ1-5 - - TRBV28 TGTGCCAGCAGGGCAGGATATAGCAATCAGCCCCAGCATTTT CASRAGYSNQPQHF
TRBJ2-3 TRBD2 few TRBV9 TGTGCCAGCACCCAGCGGGAGGCCGTTGACTCAGATACGCAGTATTTT CASTQREAVDSDTQYF
TRBJ1-2 - - TRBV18 TGTGCCAGCTCACCAAATCGGGAGAACTATGGCTACACCTTC CASSPNRENYGYTF
TRBJ1-2 - few TRBV30 TGTGCCTGGAGTGTAGAAGGGGGGGCGTTGAGCTACACCTTC CAWSVEGGALSYTF
TRBJ2-7 TRBD1 few TRBV6-8 TGTGCCAGCAGTTATAACGTCAGGGGGCCGTACGAGCAGTACTTC CASSYNVRGPYEQYF
TRBJ2-7 TRBD1 - TRBV6-8 TGTGCCAGCAGGGGACAGGGTGGGGGCTACGAGCAGTACTTC CASRGQGGGYEQYF
TRBJ1-2 - - TRBV19 TGTGCCAGTGAGACAGGCTCCTATGGCTACACCTTC CASETGSYGYTF
TRBJ1-2 - - TRBV6-8 TGTGCCAGCAGTTATGGGAAGGAGTATGGCTACACCTTC CASSYGKEYGYTF
TRBJ2-2 TRBD1 - TRBV6-7 TGTGCCAGCAGTTACTCGTTAACAGGGGTTAACGGCGGGGAGCTGTTTTTT CASSYSLTGVNGGELFF
TRBJ1-5 - - TRBV27 TGTGCCAGCAGTAGAACCGGGACGTCAAATCAGCCCCAGCATTTT CASSRTGTSNQPQHF
TRBJ2-7 - - TRBV19 TGTGCCAGTAGTATAGGGGCAGGGGAAATGGACGAGCAGTACTTC CASSIGAGEMDEQYF
TRBJ2-6 TRBD2 - TRBV19 TGTGCCAGCCGGGACTATGGCTCTGGGGCCAACGTCCTGACTTTC CASRDYGSGANVLTF
TRBJ2-1 TRBD2 - TRBV7-4 TGTGCCAGCAGCCCACAGACTAGCGGGAGGATGAATGAGCAGTTCTTC CASSPQTSGRMNEQFF
TRBJ2-5 - - TRBV15 TGTGCCACCAGCAGAGACGTGGCCGGGACAAGAGAAGAGACCCAGTACTTC CATSRDVAGTREETQYF
TRBJ2-5 - medium-sized TRBV28 TGTGCCAGCAGTTTCGGACAGACTGAAGAGACCCAGTACTTC CASSFGQTEETQYF
TRBJ1-2 - few TRBV28 TGTGCCAGCAGCGAAGTGGCGGCTCGGACTAACTATGGCTACACCTTC CASSEVAARTNYGYTF
TRBJ2-1 - - TRBV6-8 TGTGCCAGCAGTTACTCGCCCCTTACTAGTAACAATGAGCAGTTCTTC CASSYSPLTSNNEQFF
TRBJ2-7 - few TRBV4-1 TGCGCCAGCAGCCAAGATCGGAATAACTACGAGCAGTACTTC CASSQDRNNYEQYF
TRBJ2-3 - - TRBV7-6 TGTGCCAGCAGCCCCGGGGGGCAGGGGCGGGATACGCAGTATTTT CASSPGGQGRDTQYF
TRBJ1-5 - few TRBV28 TGTGCCAGCAGCCTAGCGGGGGCAGGTCAGCCCCAGCATTTT CASSLAGAGQPQHF
TRBJ2-2 TRBD2 few TRBV11-1 TGTGCCAGCAGCCTAGGGACTAGCGGTAATTGGTACACCGGGGAGCTGTTTTTT CASSLGTSGNWYTGELFF
TRBJ2-1 TRBD1 many TRBV11-3 TGTGCCAGCAGCGCCTCGGGACAGACCTACAATGAGCAGTTCTTC CASSASGQTYNEQFF
TRBJ2-7 - few TRBV11-3 TGTGCCAGCAGCTTATATGGGAGTACCTACGAGCAGTACTTC CASSLYGSTYEQYF
TRBJ2-7 - - TRBV11-3 TGTGCCAGCAGCCCCTCTGACCTCTTGCACGAGCAGTACTTC CASSPSDLLHEQYF
TRBJ1-3 - few TRBV6-8 TGTGCCAGCAGCTTCGACAGCTCTGGAAACACCATATATTTT CASSFDSSGNTIYF
TRBJ1-4 TRBD1 few TRBV15 TGTGCCACCAGCAGGACGGGACAGGGAGATGAAAAACTGTTTTTT CATSRTGQGDEKLFF
TRBJ1-1 - - TRBV6-8 TGTGCCAGCAGTGTAGGGACCCACAGTACTGAAGCTTTCTTT CASSVGTHSTEAFF
TRBJ1-4 TRBD1 many TRBV10-3 TGTGCCGCAGGCCGTAATCCGGGACAGGGAAATGAAAAACTGTTTTTT CAAGRNPGQGNEKLFF
TRBJ1-1 - - TRBV6-8 TGTGCCAGCAGTGCGCTATCCCTTGAAGCTTTCTTT CASSALSLEAFF
TRBJ2-5 - few TRBV5-1 TGCGCCAGCAGCTTGGAGGGAGGGGGAGAGACCCAGTACTTC CASSLEGGGETQYF
TRBJ2-3 TRBD1 - TRBV19 TGTGCCAGTACCTCCTATCAGGCAGGGGGAGCAGATACGCAGTATTTT CASTSYQAGGADTQYF
TRBJ2-2 - few TRBV6-7 TGTGCCAGCAGTGTAGCCACCGGGGAGCTGTTTTTT CASSVATGELFF
TRBJ1-5 - - TRBV6-8 TGTGCCAGCAGTTATTCAGGGTTCACTCAGCCCCAGCATTTT CASSYSGFTQPQHF
TRBJ2-1 - many TRBV11-3 TGTGCCAGCAGCTTGGAACCGACGCCCCCCTACAATGAGCAGTTCTTC CASSLEPTPPYNEQFF
TRBJ1-1 - - TRBV11-3 TGTGCCAGCAGCGTGGGACTCAAGAACACTGAAGCTTTCTTT CASSVGLKNTEAFF
TRBJ2-2 TRBD2 - TRBV6-8 TGTGCCAGCAGTCGGACTAGCGGGGTCGCGAACACCGGGGAGCTGTTTTTT CASSRTSGVANTGELFF